This T cell receptor (beta chain) was observed in a study of blood T cells in healthy people across ages. A second PCR, run for about 6 to 12 cycles, used a sample-barcoded 5' primer plus a J-beta primer mix. TCRdb passed the 5' RACE reads through MiXCR, listing each CDR3 protein once. The sample shows 650,000 to 800,000 distinct CDR3 sequences, around two fifths of them seen only once. This receptor was taken from a man aged 60 to 69 in good health. What was sequenced was blood.

CDR3 region: CASSFTDRGDKQFF. CDR3 coding DNA: TGCGCCAGCAGCTTTACGGACAGGGGCGATAAGCAGTTCTTC. The chain couples TRBV5-1 to TRBJ2-1; 9 bases align to TRBD1. Trimming cost V 2 bases and J 11 bases; bases outside gene matches: 8. The CDR3 is 14 amino acids. Germline assignment: CDR1 SGHRS and CDR2 YFSETQ.